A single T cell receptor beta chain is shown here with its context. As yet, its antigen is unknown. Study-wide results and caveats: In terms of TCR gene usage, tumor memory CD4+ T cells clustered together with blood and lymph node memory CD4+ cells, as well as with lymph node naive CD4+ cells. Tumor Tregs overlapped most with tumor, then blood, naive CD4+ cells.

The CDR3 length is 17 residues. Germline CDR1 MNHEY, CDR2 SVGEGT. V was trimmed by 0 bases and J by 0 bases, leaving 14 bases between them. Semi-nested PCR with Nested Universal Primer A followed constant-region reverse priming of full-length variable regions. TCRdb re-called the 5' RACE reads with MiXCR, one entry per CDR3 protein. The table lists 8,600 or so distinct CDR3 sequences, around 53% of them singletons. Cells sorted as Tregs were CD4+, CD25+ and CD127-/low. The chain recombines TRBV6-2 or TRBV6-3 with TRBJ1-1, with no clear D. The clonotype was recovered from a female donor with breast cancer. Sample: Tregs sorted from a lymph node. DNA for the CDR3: TGTGCCAGCAGTTACTCAGGCAGTTGGCAGTTGAACACTGAAGCTTTCTTT. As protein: CASSYSGSWQLNTEAFF.